This TCR beta chain was sequenced during a study of T cell changes during pregnancy in multiple sclerosis. Assay: immunoSEQ multiplex PCR; the TCRdb copy retains only in-frame clones and omits some. The sample contains roughly 40,000 clones, about 90% of which appear only once. CDR1 SEHNR and CDR2 FQNEAQ come from the germline V gene (reference sequence). The CDR3 has 15 residues. Losses at the gene ends were 1 base for V and 0 bases for J; bases not matched to a gene: 2. Material: CD4+ T cells from peripheral blood mononuclear cells, obtained before pregnancy. The V and J genes are TRBV7-9 and TRBJ2-7, with 8 bases that match TRBD2. The receptor's source is a female donor with multiple sclerosis, enrolled in a pregnancy study. The CDR3 protein is CASSLGLAGSYEQYF. CDR3 bases: TGTGCCAGCAGCTTAGGTCTAGCGGGCTCCTACGAGCAGTACTTC.